This T cell receptor (beta chain) is drawn from a study of blood T cells in healthy people across ages. Study observations and caveats: CMV infection status of these donors was not known.

The CDR3 length is 13 residues. From germline, CDR1 is SQVTM and CDR2 ANQGSEA. The V segment lost 5 bases and the J segment 0 bases; nucleotides outside the gene matches: 3. On this clonotype itself: Its target is unknown.

A sample-barcoded 5' primer and a J-beta primer mix were used in a second PCR of roughly 7 to 11 cycles. Every cDNA was tagged by a template-switch adaptor with 12 random nucleotides. TCRdb called the 5' RACE reads again in MiXCR, with one record for every CDR3 protein. This sample has 1,800,000 or so distinct CDR3 sequences; roughly two fifths occur once, and the top ten carry 23%. This sequence was found in a human donor in good health. This chain connects TRBV29-1 to TRBJ1-1; 7 nucleotides match TRBD1. Sequencing used blood. The CDR3, as DNA: TGCAGCGTTCTGGGACAGTTGAACACTGAAGCTTTCTTT. It specifies CSVLGQLNTEAFF.